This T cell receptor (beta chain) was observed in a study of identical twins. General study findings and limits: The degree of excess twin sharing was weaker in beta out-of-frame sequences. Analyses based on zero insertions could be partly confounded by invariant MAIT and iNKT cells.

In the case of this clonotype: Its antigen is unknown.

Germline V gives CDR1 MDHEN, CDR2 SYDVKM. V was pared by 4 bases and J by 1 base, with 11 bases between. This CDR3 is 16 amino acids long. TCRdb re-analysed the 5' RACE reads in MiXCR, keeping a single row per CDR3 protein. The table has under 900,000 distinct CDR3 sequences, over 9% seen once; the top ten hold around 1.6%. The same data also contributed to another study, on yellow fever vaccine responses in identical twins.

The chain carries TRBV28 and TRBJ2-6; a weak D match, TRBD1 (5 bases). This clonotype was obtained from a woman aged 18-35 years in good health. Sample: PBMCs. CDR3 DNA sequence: TGTGCCAGCAGTTATCGACAGAGATCTGGGGCCAACGTCCTGACTTTC. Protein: CASSYRQRSGANVLTF.